The source of this T cell receptor beta chain is a study of T-cell reconstitution after alpha-beta-depleted transplantation in children listed by TCRdb under 2016. Looking at the study overall: Using TCR repertoire profiling, the study followed T-cell immune reconstitution in a quantitative way in children after TCRalphabeta/CD19-depleted allogeneic hematopoietic cell transplantation. Results the study describes overall, beyond this receptor: The apparently early recovery of alphabetaT-cell counts about two months after transplant reportedly depended on only several hundred rapidly expanded clones that came from non-depleted graft cells. The frequencies of hyperexpanded clones fell over the following months, and after one year, T-cell counts and TCRbeta diversity were mostly attributed to newly produced T cells. In some patients, the high TCRbeta diversity seen at day 60 was put down to recipient T cells and intrathymic progenitors that had survived conditioning.

The library was made by PCR. Sequencer: Illumina HiSeq 2500. TCR libraries were prepared with molecular barcoding, using unique molecular identifiers to normalize TCRbeta repertoire quantification. TCRdb reworked the public reads: Q25 trimming with fastp, MiXCR clone assembly, productive beta chains retained. Each CDR3 protein gets just one entry, which takes the most common genes and DNA from the rows behind it. For this sample the table gives a few hundred thousand distinct CDR3 sequences, of which 23% were detected only once. Of the sample, about a tenth is held by the ten largest clones. Reading the label with the study, this specimen's treatment or condition is: allogeneic hematopoietic cell transplantation with graft depleted of TCRalphabeta T cells and CD19 B cells. The transplant recipients were children given TCRalphabeta/CD19-depleted allogeneic hematopoietic cell grafts. As encoded in the germline V gene, CDR1 is SGHTA while CDR2 is FQGTGA. Ends trimmed: V by 2 bases, J by 7 bases; bases unmatched to a gene: 6. From its cysteine to its phenylalanine, the CDR3 spans 16 amino acids. Only the CDR3 DNA stays, 48 bases, in frame from base 1.

A word on this clonotype: The target of this receptor is not known. Within one base of it there is no much larger clone, and no base qualities were kept.

The TCR comes from a male patient between 10 and 17 years old who had a stem cell transplant for acute lymphoblastic leukemia, so the T cells may come from the graft donor. The sample was PBMCs, mostly from graft donor cells, taken 180 days after TCRalphabeta/CD19-depleted stem cell transplant. The sequence joins TRBV7-3 to TRBJ2-1; TRBD2 aligns with 12 central bases. CDR3 loop: CASSLRGLAGKNEQFF. The DNA sequence is TGTGCCAGCAGCTTACGCGGACTAGCGGGAAAGAATGAGCAGTTCTTC. When the CDR3 is completed using the reference TRBV7-3 and TRBJ2-1 genes on either side, the full variable domain is GAGVSQTPSNKVTEKGKYVELRCDPISGHTALYWYRQSLGQGPEFLIYFQGTGAADDSGLPNDRFFAVRPEGSVSTLKIQRTERGDSAVYLCASSLRGLAGKNEQFFGPGTRLTVL.